Sequencing of this TCR beta chain was carried out in a study of cytomegalovirus exposure and HLA in healthy donors. Trimming cost V 0 bases and J 3 bases, with 10 bases left between them. Germline values: CDR1 SGHRS, CDR2 YFSETQ. This CDR3 is 14 amino acids long. This PCR relied on a set of 60 Vbeta primers and 13 Jbeta primers. TCRdb's table, derived via immunoSEQ multiplex PCR, lists solely in-frame clones and lacks some. The table includes more than 95,000 clones, around 15% detected once. The chain combines TRBV5-1 with TRBJ2-7; weak D call: TRBD2 (6 bases). The sequencing sample was made of PBMCs. The sequence was obtained from a female donor in good health and CMV-seronegative. CDR3 coding DNA: TGCGCCAGCAGCTTGGGAGGAGGGATCTACGAGCAGTACTTC. Translating it yields CASSLGGGIYEQYF.